The rows below give T cell receptor beta chains drawn from one sample of a study of fetal regulatory T cell absence and autoimmunity. The method was immunoSEQ multiplex PCR; TCRdb's version includes in-frame clones alone and lacks a portion of them. This sample has 85,000 to 100,000 clones, with more than 70% found just once. Material for sequencing was pancreas tissue. The receptors shown here come from a male donor with IPEX syndrome. Each CDR3 is given with its conserved first and last residue. The D gene is left open where the match is weak. Clone size is shown for a subset of rows, as once, few, many or a class of expanded clone.

size: -; D: -; V: TRBV5-4; J: TRBJ2-5; CDR3: CASSQRGGQETQYF; DNA: TGTGCCAGCAGCCAGAGGGGGGGGCAAGAGACCCAGTACTTC
size: -; D: TRBD1; V: TRBV7-2; J: TRBJ2-1; CDR3: CASTPGGPRYNEQFF; DNA: TGTGCCAGCACTCCAGGGGGTCCAAGATACAATGAGCAGTTCTTC
size: once; D: -; V: TRBV5-1; J: TRBJ1-3; CDR3: CASSLDNSGNTIYF; DNA: TGCGCCAGCAGCTTGGACAACTCTGGAAACACCATATATTTT
size: -; D: -; V: TRBV13; J: TRBJ2-7; CDR3: CASSLWGHSYEQYF; DNA: TGTGCCAGCAGCTTATGGGGACACTCCTACGAGCAGTACTTC
size: -; D: TRBD2; V: TRBV5-1; J: TRBJ2-1; CDR3: CASPGLAILYEQFF; DNA: TGCGCCAGCCCGGGACTAGCCATTCTCTATGAGCAGTTCTTC
size: -; D: TRBD1; V: TRBV7-9; J: TRBJ2-7; CDR3: CASSPGTGPYEQYF; DNA: TGTGCCAGCAGCCCCGGGACAGGTCCCTACGAGCAGTACTTC
size: -; D: TRBD2; V: TRBV4-1; J: TRBJ2-7; CDR3: CASSKERELAGEDEQYF; DNA: TGCGCCAGCAGCAAAGAAAGGGAACTAGCGGGGGAGGACGAGCAGTACTTC
size: -; D: -; V: TRBV13; J: TRBJ1-2; CDR3: CASRFYKEGNGYTF; DNA: TGTGCCAGCAGGTTCTACAAGGAGGGTAATGGCTACACCTTC
size: -; D: -; V: TRBV10-3; J: TRBJ1-4; CDR3: CAISESTGVRNQLFF; DNA: TGTGCCATCAGTGAGTCGACGGGGGTTAGGAATCAACTGTTTTTT
size: -; D: -; V: TRBV6-5; J: TRBJ1-2; CDR3: CASSYLQGGSFYGYTF; DNA: TGTGCCAGCAGTTACTTGCAGGGCGGTAGTTTCTATGGCTACACCTTC
size: -; D: -; V: TRBV5-1; J: TRBJ1-1; CDR3: CASSLDPGMTEAFF; DNA: TGCGCCAGCAGCTTGGATCCAGGGATGACTGAAGCTTTCTTT
size: few; D: TRBD1; V: TRBV6-1; J: TRBJ1-5; CDR3: CASSGQGADQPQHF; DNA: TGTGCCAGCAGTGGACAGGGGGCCGATCAGCCCCAGCATTTT
size: -; D: TRBD1; V: TRBV7-8; J: TRBJ1-2; CDR3: CASSTYTGQGPGYTF; DNA: TGTGCCAGCAGCACGTATACCGGACAGGGGCCTGGCTACACCTTC
size: many; D: TRBD1; V: TRBV15; J: TRBJ2-3; CDR3: CATSPHRGTTDTQYF; DNA: TGTGCCACCAGCCCACACAGGGGGACCACAGATACGCAGTATTTT
size: once; D: -; V: TRBV11-2; J: TRBJ2-3; CDR3: CASSTRTKGTDTQYF; DNA: TGTGCCAGCAGCACCCGGACTAAGGGAACAGATACGCAGTATTTT
size: -; D: TRBD2; V: TRBV4-3; J: TRBJ2-1; CDR3: CASSQNPGLADEQFF; DNA: TGCGCCAGCAGCCAGAACCCCGGACTAGCTGATGAGCAGTTCTTC
size: -; D: -; V: TRBV6-5; J: TRBJ1-2; CDR3: CASRSWGSRYYGYTF; DNA: TGTGCCAGCAGATCCTGGGGCAGCCGCTACTATGGCTACACCTTC
size: -; D: TRBD2; V: TRBV7-6; J: TRBJ2-2; CDR3: CASSLGGGRAGELFF; DNA: TGTGCCAGCAGCTTAGGTGGCGGGAGAGCCGGGGAGCTGTTTTTT
size: -; D: TRBD2; V: TRBV27; J: TRBJ2-2; CDR3: CASSSNGLAGQNTGELFF; DNA: TGTGCCAGCAGTTCAAACGGACTAGCGGGACAGAACACCGGGGAGCTGTTTTTT
size: -; D: -; V: TRBV7-9; J: TRBJ2-7; CDR3: CASSLRLDYEQYF; DNA: TGTGCCAGCAGCTTAAGACTCGACTACGAGCAGTACTTC
size: -; D: TRBD2; V: TRBV7-9; J: TRBJ2-7; CDR3: CASSLGVAGLSYEQYF; DNA: TGTGCCAGCAGCTTAGGTGTAGCGGGTCTCTCCTACGAGCAGTACTTC
size: once; D: TRBD2; V: TRBV2; J: TRBJ2-1; CDR3: CASSEGTSVTDEQFF; DNA: TGTGCCAGCAGTGAAGGGACTAGCGTTACAGATGAGCAGTTCTTC
size: -; D: TRBD2; V: TRBV6-5; J: TRBJ2-1; CDR3: CASSYTSGGSPNEQFF; DNA: TGTGCCAGCAGTTACACTAGCGGGGGATCCCCCAATGAGCAGTTCTTC
size: few; D: -; V: TRBV6-1; J: TRBJ1-2; CDR3: CASSVLYGYTF; DNA: TGTGCCAGCAGTGTCCTCTATGGCTACACCTTC
size: -; D: TRBD1; V: TRBV11-2; J: TRBJ2-7; CDR3: CASSLVRTGGYEQYF; DNA: TGTGCCAGCAGCTTAGTTCGGACAGGGGGTTACGAGCAGTACTTC
size: -; D: -; V: TRBV5-1; J: TRBJ2-2; CDR3: CASSLASTGELFF; DNA: TGCGCCAGCAGCTTGGCTAGCACCGGGGAGCTGTTTTTT
size: few; D: TRBD2; V: TRBV5-4; J: TRBJ2-1; CDR3: CASSLGTSEFF; DNA: TGTGCCAGCAGCTTAGGGACTAGCGAGTTCTTC
size: -; D: -; V: TRBV18; J: TRBJ1-3; CDR3: CASSQAFGNTIYF; DNA: TGTGCCAGCTCTCAGGCCTTTGGAAACACCATATATTTT
size: -; D: -; V: TRBV29-1; J: TRBJ2-1; CDR3: CSVRQRYNEQFF; DNA: TGCAGCGTCAGACAGAGATACAATGAGCAGTTCTTC